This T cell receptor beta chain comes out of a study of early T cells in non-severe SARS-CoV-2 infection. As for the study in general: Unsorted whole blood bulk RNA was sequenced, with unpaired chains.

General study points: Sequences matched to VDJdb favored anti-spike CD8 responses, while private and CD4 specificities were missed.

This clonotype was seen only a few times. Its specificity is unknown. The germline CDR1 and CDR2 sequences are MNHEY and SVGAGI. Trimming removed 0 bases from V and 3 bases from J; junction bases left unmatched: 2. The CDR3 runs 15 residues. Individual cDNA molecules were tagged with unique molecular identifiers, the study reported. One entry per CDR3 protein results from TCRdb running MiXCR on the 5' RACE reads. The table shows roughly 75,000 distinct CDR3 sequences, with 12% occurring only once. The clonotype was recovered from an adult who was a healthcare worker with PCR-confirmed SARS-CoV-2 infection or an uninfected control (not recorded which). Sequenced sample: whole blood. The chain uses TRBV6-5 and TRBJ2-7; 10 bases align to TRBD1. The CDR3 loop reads CASSYSRTGGYEQYF. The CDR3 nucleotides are TGTGCCAGCAGTTACTCCCGGACAGGGGGCTACGAGCAGTACTTC.